These 5 T cell receptor beta chains were all obtained from the same sample, sequenced in a study of prognosis after radiotherapy for stage I lung cancer (dated by TCRdb to the early 2020s). The reads were generated on an Illumina HiSeq 3000. Two rounds of multiplex PCR on genomic DNA were used to amplify the TCR beta CDR3 region. In the first PCR round, primers specific to each TRBV and TRBJ gene were used, and the primer sequences were filed in Chinese patent CN105087789A. The public sequencing data were trimmed at Q25 with fastp and processed into clonotypes with MiXCR by TCRdb, which kept only in-frame beta chains. Every entry covers one CDR3 protein and lists the most common genes and DNA from its rows. In all, the sample holds about 14,000 distinct CDR3 sequences, and approximately 53% of those were seen once. The ten largest clones represent over 35% of the sample. This specimen consisted of PBMCs, obtained before or after stereotactic body radiation therapy (not recorded which). All receptors derive from a donor over 45 with non-small cell lung cancer.

This clonotype occurred many times. J is TRBJ1-1 and V is TRBV2, with D hard to call. Between the trimmed V and J ends, which lost 6 bases and 2 bases, there was a span of 10 bases. CDR3 size: 13 residues. Per germline, CDR1 SNHLY and CDR2 FYNNEI. CDR3 bases: TGTGCCAGCAGCCGTAACGGTAACACTGAAGCTTTCTTT. This sequence encodes CASSRNGNTEAFF.

V and J are TRBV11-2 and TRBJ2-2; 15 nucleotides line up with TRBD2. This CDR3 has 17 residues. Germline V gene lookup returns CDR1 SGHAT and CDR2 FQNNGV. Losses at the gene ends were 7 bases for V and 2 bases for J; bases not matched to a gene: 5. CDR3 coding DNA: TGTGCCAGCAACGGACTAGCGGGAGGGTTAAACACCGGGGAGCTGTTTTTT. Protein product: CASNGLAGGLNTGELFF.

This clonotype was picked up many times. The genes are TRBV2 and TRBJ2-3; TRBD2 matches 8 bases. Per germline, CDR1 SNHLY and CDR2 FYNNEI. The CDR3 has 14 residues. J was trimmed by 2 bases and V by 4 bases; bases with no gene match: 2. For the CDR3, the DNA is TGTGCCAGCAGTGTAGCGGGATACACAGATACGCAGTATTTT. Its translation is CASSVAGYTDTQYF. Complete variable domain (other parts from reference TRBV2 and TRBJ2-3): EPEVTQTPSHQVTQMGQEVILRCVPISNHLYFYWYRQILGQKVEFLVSFYNNEISEKSEIFDDQFSVERPDGSNFTLKIRSTKLEDSAMYFCASSVAGYTDTQYFGPGTRLTVL.

The chain has TRBV20-1 and TRBJ2-1; 11 bases line up with TRBD2. The germline gives CDR1 DFQATT, CDR2 SNEGSKA (reference sequence). The junction had 2 bases not matched to a gene; V was cut back by 2 bases and J by 8 bases. This CDR3 has 13 amino acids. The CDR3 is CSARLAGGDEQFF. The DNA for the CDR3 is TGCAGTGCTAGACTAGCGGGAGGAGATGAGCAGTTCTTC.

The rearrangement uses TRBV20-1 and TRBJ1-2, with D tentatively TRBD1 (6 bases). Trimming stripped 2 bases from V and 5 bases from J, with 15 bases between. Germline CDR1 reads DFQATT; CDR2 reads SNEGSKA (reference sequence). This CDR3 region has 14 residues. CDR3 in DNA: TGCAGTGCTAGACCCTCTGGGGGCGCGTATGGCTACACCTTC. It is translated as CSARPSGGAYGYTF.